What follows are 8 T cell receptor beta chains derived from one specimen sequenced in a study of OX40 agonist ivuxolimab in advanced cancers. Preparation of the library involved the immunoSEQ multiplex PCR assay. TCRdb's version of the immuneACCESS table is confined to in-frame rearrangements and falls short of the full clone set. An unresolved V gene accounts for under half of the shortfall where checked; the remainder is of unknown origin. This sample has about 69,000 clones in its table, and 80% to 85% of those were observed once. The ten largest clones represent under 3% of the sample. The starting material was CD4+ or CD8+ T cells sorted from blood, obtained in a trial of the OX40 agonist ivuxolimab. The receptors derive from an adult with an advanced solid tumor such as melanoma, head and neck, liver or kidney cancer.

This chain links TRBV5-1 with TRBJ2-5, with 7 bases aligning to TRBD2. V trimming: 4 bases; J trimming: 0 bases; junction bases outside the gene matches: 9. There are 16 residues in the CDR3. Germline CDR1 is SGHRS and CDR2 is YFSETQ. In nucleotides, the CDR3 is TGCGCCAGCAGCCAGAATCCTAGCGGAGACCAAGAGACCCAGTACTTC. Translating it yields CASSQNPSGDQETQYF. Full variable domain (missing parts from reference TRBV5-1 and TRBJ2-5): KAGVTQTPRYLIKTRGQQVTLSCSPISGHRSVSWYQQTPGQGLQFLFEYFSETQRNKGNFPGRFSGRQFSNSRSEMNVSTLELGDSALYLCASSQNPSGDQETQYFGPGTRLLVL.

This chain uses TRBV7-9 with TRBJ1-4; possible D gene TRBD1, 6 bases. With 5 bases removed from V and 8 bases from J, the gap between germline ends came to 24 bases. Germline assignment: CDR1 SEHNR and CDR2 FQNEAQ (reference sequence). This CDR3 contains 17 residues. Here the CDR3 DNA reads TGTGCCAGCAGCCCCTCCCGAGCCAAGGGGGAGTGGGAAAAACTGTTTTTT. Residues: CASSPSRAKGEWEKLFF.

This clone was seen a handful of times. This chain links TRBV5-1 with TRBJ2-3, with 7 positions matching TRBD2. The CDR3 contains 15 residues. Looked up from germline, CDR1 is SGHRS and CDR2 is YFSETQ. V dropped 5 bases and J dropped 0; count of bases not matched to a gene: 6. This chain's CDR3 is CASREAGRSTDTQYF. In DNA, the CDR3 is TGCGCCAGCAGAGAAGCGGGGCGAAGCACAGATACGCAGTATTTT.

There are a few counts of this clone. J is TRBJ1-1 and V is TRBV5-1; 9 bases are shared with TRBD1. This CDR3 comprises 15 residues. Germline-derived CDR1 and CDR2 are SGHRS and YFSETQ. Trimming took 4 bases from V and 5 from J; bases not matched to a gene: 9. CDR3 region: CASSPSGTGNTEAFF. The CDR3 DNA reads TGCGCCAGCAGCCCGAGCGGGACAGGGAATACTGAAGCTTTCTTT.

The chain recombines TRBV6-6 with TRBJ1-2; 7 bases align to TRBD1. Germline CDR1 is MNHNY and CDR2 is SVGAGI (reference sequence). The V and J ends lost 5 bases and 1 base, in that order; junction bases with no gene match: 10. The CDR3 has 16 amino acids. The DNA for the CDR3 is TGTGCCAGCAGTCCAGGGGGGGGACCCGTTAACTATGGCTACACCTTC. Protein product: CASSPGGGPVNYGYTF.

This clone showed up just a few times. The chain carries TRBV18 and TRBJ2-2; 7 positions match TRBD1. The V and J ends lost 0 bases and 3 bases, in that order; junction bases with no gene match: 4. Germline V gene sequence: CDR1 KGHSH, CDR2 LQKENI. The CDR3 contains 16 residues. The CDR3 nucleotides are TGTGCCAGCTCACCACCGTCACAGGGGTACACCGGGGAGCTGTTTTTT. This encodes CASSPPSQGYTGELFF. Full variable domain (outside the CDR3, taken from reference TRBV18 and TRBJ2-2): NAGVMQNPRHLVRRRGQEARLRCSPMKGHSHVYWYRQLPEEGLKFMVYLQKENIIDESGMPKERFSAEFPKEGPSILRIQQVVRGDSAAYFCASSPPSQGYTGELFFGEGSRLTVL.

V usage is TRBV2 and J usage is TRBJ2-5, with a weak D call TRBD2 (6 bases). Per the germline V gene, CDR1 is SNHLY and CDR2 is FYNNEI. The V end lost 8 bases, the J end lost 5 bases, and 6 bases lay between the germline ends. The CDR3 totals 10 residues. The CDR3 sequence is CASGGETQYF. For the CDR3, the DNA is TGTGCCAGCGGGGGGGAGACCCAGTACTTC.

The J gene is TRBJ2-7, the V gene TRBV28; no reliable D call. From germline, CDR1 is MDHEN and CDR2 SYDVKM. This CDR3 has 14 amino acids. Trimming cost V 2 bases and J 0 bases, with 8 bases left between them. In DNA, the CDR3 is TGTGCCAGCAGTTTACCCGACATCTCCTACGAGCAGTACTTC. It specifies CASSLPDISYEQYF.